This TCR beta chain was profiled in a study of a mutant IDH1 vaccine in newly diagnosed glioma. Sample time point: baseline, week 1 (first vaccination visit). Treatment specified: pre-vaccination baseline after standard-of-care therapy. Trimming cost V 0 bases and J 4 bases, with 1 base left between them. Germline lookup yields CDR1 DFQATT and CDR2 SNEGSKA (reference sequence). This CDR3 has 11 amino acids. Measured with immunoSEQ multiplex PCR; TCRdb has only the in-frame clones, and not every one. This table holds about 34,000 clones, about three quarters found once. The chain has TRBV20-1 and TRBJ1-3; no definite D call. The material was peripheral blood mononuclear cells (PBMCs), obtained from a glioma patient treated with radiotherapy, temozolomide or both. This receptor was obtained from a man aged 45 to 65 with glioma. Some clones in this sample may be carry-over from other donors' samples. The CDR3 nucleotides read TGCAGTGCTAGAGAGGGAAACACCATATATTTT. Amino acid sequence: CSAREGNTIYF.